This T cell receptor (beta chain) comes out of a study of T cells after yellow fever vaccination. TCRdb passed the 5' RACE reads through MiXCR, listing each CDR3 protein once. The sample consists of under 600,000 distinct CDR3 sequences, 20% to 25% of them appearing once. A few counts support this clonotype. Germline CDR1 SQVTM, CDR2 ANQGSEA. V dropped 4 bases and J dropped 4 bases, with 19 bases sitting between them. CDR3 size: 16 residues. The source of this sequence is a man between 18 and 35 years old who received the YFV17D yellow fever vaccine. The rearrangement uses TRBV29-1 and TRBJ2-2; a weak D match, TRBD1 (6 bases). Specimen: PBMCs, collected about 21 days after the first yellow fever vaccination. Here the CDR3 reads CSVVWAGGPFTGELFF. The CDR3 DNA follows: TGCAGCGTTGTGTGGGCTGGGGGCCCTTTCACCGGGGAGCTGTTTTTT.